This is a list of T cell receptor beta chains from one sample in a study of OX40 agonist ivuxolimab in advanced cancers. The data were produced by immunoSEQ multiplex PCR, yet TCRdb's version contains in-frame clones alone and is incomplete. The profile shows 45,000 to 55,000 clones, around four fifths of them singletons. The sample was CD4+ or CD8+ T cells sorted from blood, taken in a trial of the OX40 agonist ivuxolimab. Every receptor here comes from an adult with an advanced solid tumor such as melanoma, head and neck, liver or kidney cancer. CDR3s include the opening cysteine and the closing phenylalanine or tryptophan. The size entry is marked missing in some rows and otherwise reads once, few, many or a size class.

CDR3aa: CASSRTGSETQYF
v_gene: TRBV10-1
abundance: once
j_gene: TRBJ2-5

CDR3aa: CASSRSTLTEATNEKLFF
v_gene: TRBV11-2
abundance: -
j_gene: TRBJ1-4

CDR3aa: CASSSRGGYGYTF
v_gene: TRBV6-5
abundance: -
j_gene: TRBJ1-2

CDR3aa: CASSFLGFADTQYF
v_gene: TRBV11-2
abundance: -
j_gene: TRBJ2-3

CDR3aa: CASSQRPSAKNIQYF
v_gene: TRBV28
abundance: -
j_gene: TRBJ2-4

CDR3aa: CASESAAGELFF
v_gene: TRBV6-6
abundance: -
j_gene: TRBJ2-2

CDR3aa: CASSDLGGGINQPQHF
v_gene: TRBV2
abundance: -
j_gene: TRBJ1-5

CDR3aa: CASSVEGGGGVYGELFF
v_gene: TRBV9
abundance: -
j_gene: TRBJ2-2

CDR3aa: CASSQESRTRQFF
v_gene: TRBV14
abundance: -
j_gene: TRBJ2-1

CDR3aa: CASSLYDSGNTIYF
v_gene: TRBV5-5
abundance: -
j_gene: TRBJ1-3

CDR3aa: CASSIENRRGGYTF
v_gene: TRBV19
abundance: -
j_gene: TRBJ1-2

CDR3aa: CASKRPGNTIYF
v_gene: TRBV28
abundance: -
j_gene: TRBJ1-3

CDR3aa: CASSRDDSTDTQYF
v_gene: TRBV7-3
abundance: -
j_gene: TRBJ2-3

CDR3aa: CASSIEGLAGDTQYF
v_gene: TRBV5-6
abundance: -
j_gene: TRBJ2-3

CDR3aa: CASSCRFCEQYF
v_gene: TRBV11-3
abundance: -
j_gene: TRBJ2-7

CDR3aa: CASSLERAQETQYF
v_gene: TRBV7-2
abundance: -
j_gene: TRBJ2-5

CDR3aa: CASTAIGEGGCHEQYF
v_gene: TRBV21-1
abundance: -
j_gene: TRBJ2-7

CDR3aa: CASSYMRVGANVLTF
v_gene: TRBV6-5
abundance: once
j_gene: TRBJ2-6

CDR3aa: CASSYEASSYNEQFF
v_gene: TRBV6-6
abundance: once
j_gene: TRBJ2-1

CDR3aa: CASSLGGGEKQPQHF
v_gene: TRBV28
abundance: -
j_gene: TRBJ1-5

CDR3aa: CASSLPSGNEQFF
v_gene: TRBV5-1
abundance: -
j_gene: TRBJ2-1

CDR3aa: CATSNVNEQYF
v_gene: TRBV15
abundance: few
j_gene: TRBJ2-7

CDR3aa: CASSQKTAPYEQYF
v_gene: TRBV5-4
abundance: once
j_gene: TRBJ2-7

CDR3aa: CASRRGGQQFF
v_gene: TRBV25-1
abundance: -
j_gene: TRBJ2-1

CDR3aa: CASSLGGSWYF
v_gene: TRBV7-2
abundance: -
j_gene: TRBJ2-7

CDR3aa: CASSAPGRAGGYTF
v_gene: TRBV9
abundance: -
j_gene: TRBJ1-2

CDR3aa: CASSLLAGGGTDTQYF
v_gene: TRBV5-1
abundance: once
j_gene: TRBJ2-3

CDR3aa: CASSIPGQLGYTF
v_gene: TRBV19
abundance: -
j_gene: TRBJ1-2

CDR3aa: CSVSQNTEAFF
v_gene: TRBV20-1
abundance: few
j_gene: TRBJ1-1

CDR3aa: CASSLQASRETQYF
v_gene: TRBV5-6
abundance: -
j_gene: TRBJ2-5

CDR3aa: CASSLTGEYGHIQYF
v_gene: TRBV14
abundance: once
j_gene: TRBJ2-4

CDR3aa: CASSTWTGEAFF
v_gene: TRBV19
abundance: few
j_gene: TRBJ1-1

CDR3aa: CASSATGLSQETQYF
v_gene: TRBV9
abundance: once
j_gene: TRBJ2-5

CDR3aa: CASSDSSRRLLTDTQYF
v_gene: TRBV28
abundance: -
j_gene: TRBJ2-3

CDR3aa: CASSPGLLSYNEQFF
v_gene: TRBV19
abundance: -
j_gene: TRBJ2-1

CDR3aa: CASSQSFGGREQFF
v_gene: TRBV4-1
abundance: -
j_gene: TRBJ2-1

CDR3aa: CASRGKVTSYYGYTF
v_gene: TRBV6-5
abundance: -
j_gene: TRBJ1-2

CDR3aa: CASSSAGLWNTEAFF
v_gene: TRBV5-6
abundance: once
j_gene: TRBJ1-1

CDR3aa: CASSASRSSYNEQFF
v_gene: TRBV2
abundance: -
j_gene: TRBJ2-1

CDR3aa: CASIREGGITDTQYF
v_gene: TRBV28
abundance: -
j_gene: TRBJ2-3

CDR3aa: CASSYSQAPYGYTF
v_gene: TRBV6-5
abundance: -
j_gene: TRBJ1-2

CDR3aa: CASSLATDTQYF
v_gene: TRBV5-1
abundance: -
j_gene: TRBJ2-3

CDR3aa: CAITASTGSTGELFF
v_gene: TRBV10-3
abundance: -
j_gene: TRBJ2-2

CDR3aa: CASSRKMNYGYTF
v_gene: TRBV6-5
abundance: once
j_gene: TRBJ1-2

CDR3aa: CASSRTGGTDTQYF
v_gene: TRBV27
abundance: -
j_gene: TRBJ2-3

CDR3aa: CASSDGTSGMRGFF
v_gene: TRBV9
abundance: -
j_gene: TRBJ2-1

CDR3aa: CASSVQGTGASNEKLFF
v_gene: TRBV7-2
abundance: -
j_gene: TRBJ1-4

CDR3aa: CASSQDPGQWVGVDTIYF
v_gene: TRBV4-1
abundance: -
j_gene: TRBJ1-3

CDR3aa: CASSSGGGRALGEQFF
v_gene: TRBV5-4
abundance: -
j_gene: TRBJ2-1

CDR3aa: CASSQDGNTDTQYF
v_gene: TRBV4-3
abundance: -
j_gene: TRBJ2-3

CDR3aa: CAISEGQGSSTDTQYF
v_gene: TRBV10-3
abundance: -
j_gene: TRBJ2-3

CDR3aa: CASSPQGGSEQFF
v_gene: TRBV10-1
abundance: -
j_gene: TRBJ2-1

CDR3aa: CASMDRGRTDTQYF
v_gene: TRBV6-1
abundance: -
j_gene: TRBJ2-3

CDR3aa: CARTGTSAYYEQYF
v_gene: TRBV7-3
abundance: once
j_gene: TRBJ2-7

CDR3aa: CASSLDANTEAFF
v_gene: TRBV5-4
abundance: -
j_gene: TRBJ1-1

CDR3aa: CASSTQALSYNEQFF
v_gene: TRBV7-6
abundance: -
j_gene: TRBJ2-1

CDR3aa: CASSFGGTGVDQPQHF
v_gene: TRBV5-6
abundance: -
j_gene: TRBJ1-5

CDR3aa: CASSPRDNSYEQYF
v_gene: TRBV18
abundance: once
j_gene: TRBJ2-7

CDR3aa: CASSPTSLSYEQYF
v_gene: TRBV18
abundance: -
j_gene: TRBJ2-7

CDR3aa: CASSRGGGNEKLFF
v_gene: TRBV4-2
abundance: -
j_gene: TRBJ1-4